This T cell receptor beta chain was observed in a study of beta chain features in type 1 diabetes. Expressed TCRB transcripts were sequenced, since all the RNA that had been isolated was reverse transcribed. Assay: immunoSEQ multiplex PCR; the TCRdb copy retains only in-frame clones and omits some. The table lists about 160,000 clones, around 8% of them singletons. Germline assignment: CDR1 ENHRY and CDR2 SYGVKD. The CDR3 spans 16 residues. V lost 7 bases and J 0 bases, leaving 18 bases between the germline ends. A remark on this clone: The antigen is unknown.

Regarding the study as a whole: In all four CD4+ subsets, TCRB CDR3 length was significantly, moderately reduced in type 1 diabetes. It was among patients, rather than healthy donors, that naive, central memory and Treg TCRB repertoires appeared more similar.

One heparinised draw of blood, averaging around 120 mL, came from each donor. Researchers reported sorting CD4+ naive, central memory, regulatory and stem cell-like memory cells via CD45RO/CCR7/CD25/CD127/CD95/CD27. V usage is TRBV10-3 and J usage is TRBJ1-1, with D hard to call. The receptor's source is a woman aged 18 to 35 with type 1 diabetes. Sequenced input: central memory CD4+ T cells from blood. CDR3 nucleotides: TGTGCCATCACCTCATCGGTCGGGGTCATGAACACTGAAGCTTTCTTT. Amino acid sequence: CAITSSVGVMNTEAFF.